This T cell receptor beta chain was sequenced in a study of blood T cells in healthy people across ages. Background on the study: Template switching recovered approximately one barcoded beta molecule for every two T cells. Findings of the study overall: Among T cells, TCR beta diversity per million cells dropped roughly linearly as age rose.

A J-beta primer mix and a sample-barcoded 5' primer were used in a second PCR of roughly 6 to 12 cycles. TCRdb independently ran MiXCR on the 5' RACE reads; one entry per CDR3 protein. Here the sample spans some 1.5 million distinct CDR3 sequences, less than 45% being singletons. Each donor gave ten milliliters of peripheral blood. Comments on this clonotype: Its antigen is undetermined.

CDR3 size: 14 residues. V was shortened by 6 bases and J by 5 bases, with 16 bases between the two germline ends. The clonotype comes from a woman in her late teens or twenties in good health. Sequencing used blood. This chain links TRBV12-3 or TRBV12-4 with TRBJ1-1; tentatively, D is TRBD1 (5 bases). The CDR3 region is CASSDMGGNTEAFF. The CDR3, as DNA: TGTGCCAGCAGCGACATGGGGGGAAATACTGAAGCTTTCTTT.